The clone carrying this T cell receptor beta chain showed up just a few times. What it binds is unknown. Tregs were sorted as CD4+CD25+CD127-/low cells. V lost 1 base and J 4 bases, leaving 20 bases between the germline ends. CDR1 is SGHDT and CDR2 is YYEEEE in the germline V gene. The CDR3 contains 17 residues. After constant-region reverse-primer amplification, full-length variable regions underwent semi-nested PCR with Nested Universal Primer A. TCRdb reanalysed the 5' RACE reads using MiXCR and keeps one entry per CDR3 protein. The sample includes over 45,000 distinct CDR3 sequences, approximately 26% of them seen just once. Regarding the study as a whole: Tumor Treg TCRs overlapped most with tumor naive CD4+ cells. In terms of TCR gene usage, tumor memory CD4+ T cells clustered together with blood and lymph node memory CD4+ cells, as well as with lymph node naive CD4+ cells.

The chain couples TRBV5-6 to TRBJ1-1; D ambiguous. This receptor was taken from a female donor with breast cancer. The sample was tumor-infiltrating Tregs sorted from the breast tumor. CDR3 bases: TGTGCCAGCAGCTTGAGCCGTAGTGCGTCCACCCGCACTGAAGCTTTCTTT. Its translation is CASSLSRSASTRTEAFF.